This entry features one T cell receptor beta chain sequence. Its target antigen remains unknown. Base-call qualities are not available, and no considerably larger clone is one nucleotide away. The source of the sample is a study of cytomegalovirus exposure and HLA in healthy donors (dated by TCRdb to 2017 to 2019). About the full investigation: A later analysis indicated that the 95 to 150 validation repertoires were generated on the platform also employed for the 600 to 750 repertoires of the first cohort. A separate validation cohort of 90 to 150 different subjects was used in addition to the 666-subject first cohort. The study combined high-throughput TCR immunosequencing, statistical association of individual TCRs with disease status, and machine learning to predict cytomegalovirus infection status. The study aimed to test whether signatures of past pathogen exposure could be identified by cataloging public T cell receptors.

The donors belonged to the validation cohort of around 120 subjects, which was separate from the approximately 700-subject first cohort. Preparation of the library involved the immunoSEQ multiplex PCR assay. Turning to the authors' computational methods: A statistical classification framework was built for diagnosing cytomegalovirus status from the catalog of TCR beta chain sequences. In its TCRdb copy, this immuneACCESS table keeps in-frame sequences only and misses some clones. Where compared with another copy, unresolved V genes explain less than half of these, and the others have no known cause. From that table come the V and J calls and clone size; the DNA was used to work out D and trimming. In this sample the table shows around 250,000 clones, roughly 91% of which occur a single time. 3% to 3.5% of the sample is taken by the ten largest. As encoded in the germline V gene (reference sequence), CDR1 is SEHNR while CDR2 is FQNEAQ. V is trimmed back by 0 bases and J by 8 bases, and the junction contains 6 bases that no gene match accounts for. The CDR3 contains 15 residues, cysteine and phenylalanine counted. Only the CDR3 portion is preserved as DNA: 45 bases, with reading frame beginning at the first base.

Study-wide conclusions, independent of this receptor: A later analysis lacked HLA typing for the validation cohort, so it scored co-occurrence in that cohort across all 110 or so repertoires. In a later analysis, TCRs clustered in the first cohort were found to also tend to co-occur in the 110 or so validation repertoires, with over 90% of cluster scores above 0. The classifier was reported to diagnose cytomegalovirus status with high specificity and sensitivity in both the original cohort and the validation cohort. Across donors, most TCR sequences were observed very rarely, whereas some public TCRs were present in many individuals. A few of the identified cytomegalovirus-associated TCR beta chains were confirmed in vitro to be specific for cytomegalovirus antigens. According to the authors, the approach could potentially be generalized to other disease states and immunological phenotypes. A total of 150 or so TCR beta chains were listed by the study as associated with cytomegalovirus.

This chain is built from TRBV7-9 and TRBJ1-4, with TRBD1 identical over 7 junction bases. The source is a woman aged 30 to 39 in good health and CMV-seronegative. The sequenced material came from PBMCs. This receptor has the CDR3 CASSLAGGAGEKLFF. The nucleotide sequence is given as TGTGCCAGCAGCTTAGCAGGGGGCGCTGGGGAAAAACTGTTTTTT. Extended through the reference TRBV7-9 and TRBJ1-4 proteins, this CDR3 yields the full variable domain: DTGVSQNPRHKITKRGQNVTFRCDPISEHNRLYWYRQTLGQGPEFLTYFQNEAQLEKSRLLSDRFSAERPKGSFSTLEIQRTEQGDSAMYLCASSLAGGAGEKLFFGSGTQLSVL.